What follows are 2 T cell receptor beta chains derived from one specimen sequenced in a study of identifying expanded T cells in peripheral blood. The assay was immunoSEQ multiplex PCR, and TCRdb's table has in-frame clones only and misses some. The table lists about 110,000 clones, about 89% of them singletons, with about a sixth in the top ten. The specimen sequenced was blood. All receptors derive from a person aged 18 to 75 in good health.

As for this clone: Germline is not matched at one junction end, which may reflect a read error. This chain connects TRBV2 to TRBJ2-2; maybe TRBD1 (5 bases). The CDR3 runs 14 residues. The germline V gene has CDR1 SNHLY and CDR2 FYNNEI. DNA for the CDR3: TGTGCCAGCAGCGAAGACAGGAACACCGGGGAGCTGTTTTTT. This codes for CASSEDRNTGELFF.

The chain links TRBV28 to TRBJ1-6; no clear D gene. This CDR3 spans 14 amino acids. The germline V and J ends were trimmed by 3 bases and 4 bases, with 7 bases remaining between them. The germline V gene has CDR1 MDHEN and CDR2 SYDVKM. CDR3 coding DNA: TGTGCCAGCAGTTTTACGGGGTATAATTCACCCCTCCACTTT. Its protein product is CASSFTGYNSPLHF.